The clone carrying this T cell receptor (beta chain) has ten or more counts. 5'RACE generated cDNA with 10-nucleotide random UMIs. TCRdb passed the 5' RACE reads through MiXCR, listing each CDR3 protein once. This sample has some 65,000 distinct CDR3 sequences, with about 4% found just once. The data stem from a study of neurological immune-mediated disorders. Whole-study context: Of the approximately 35 patients who had multiple sclerosis, around 30 had the relapsing-remitting form and 3 had the secondary progressive form.

The sequence derives from a man aged 50 to 60 with multiple sclerosis. Sequencing was performed on PBMCs.

CDR3 protein: CAIMGGTQETQYF. The CDR3 DNA reads TGTGCCATCATGGGAGGGACCCAAGAGACCCAGTACTTC. The rearrangement uses TRBV10-3 and TRBJ2-5, with 7 bases fitting TRBD2. Germline values: CDR1 ENHRY, CDR2 SYGVKD. The CDR3 contains 13 residues. The ends lost 7 bases at V and 1 base at J; junction bases unmatched: 3.